This is a list of T cell receptor beta chains from one sample in a study of T cell repertoires in cytomegalovirus infection. TCRdb re-called the reads with MiXCR, one entry per CDR3 protein. The data show hundreds of thousands of distinct CDR3 sequences, about two fifths seen once. For these TCRs, the target antigens are not known. Sequences were derived from cultured PBMCs, sampled from culture after CMV antigen stimulation. The receptors were sampled from a human donor in good health (CMV status not recorded). Some clones in this sample may be carry-over from other donors' samples. CDR3s include the opening cysteine and the closing phenylalanine or tryptophan. D genes are given only for firm matches. Expanded clones get a size class; other rows say once, few or many, or leave the size out.

TRBV12-3/TRBV12-4	TRBJ2-1	NA	TRBD2	TGTGCAGCGGGGCCCGGGGGAAATGAGCAGTTCTTC	CAAGPGGNEQFF
TRBV7-2	TRBJ2-3	NA	NA	TGTGCCAGCAGCTCAAATTTTGATACGCAGTATTTT	CASSSNFDTQYF
TRBV4-1	TRBJ2-5	NA	NA	TGCGCCAGCAGCCAGCCAAGGGGGGGAGACCAAGAGACCCAGTACTTC	CASSQPRGGDQETQYF
TRBV6-1	TRBJ2-7	NA	NA	TGTGCCAGCAGTGAACGGGAATTCTACGAGCAGTACTTC	CASSEREFYEQYF
TRBV7-2	TRBJ1-1	NA	NA	TGTGCCAGCAGCTTAGAGGGAGGGACGGCTTTCTTT	CASSLEGGTAFF
TRBV7-6	TRBJ2-7	NA	NA	TGTGCCAGCAGCTTAGGACAGTACAGGGAGCAGTACTTC	CASSLGQYREQYF
TRBV5-1	TRBJ1-4	NA	NA	TGCGCCAGCAGCCCACAGGGACTTAATGAAAAACTGTTTTTT	CASSPQGLNEKLFF
TRBV14	TRBJ2-1	once	NA	TGTGCCAGCAGCCCAAGGACGGAACTGTACAATGAGCAGTTCTTC	CASSPRTELYNEQFF
TRBV7-6	TRBJ2-2	NA	NA	TGTGCCAGCAGCTCGGCGGGGACGAACACCGGGGAGCTGTTTTTT	CASSSAGTNTGELFF
TRBV11-2	TRBJ2-1	once	NA	TGTGCCAGCAGCTTAGACTTTGCGGGACGGGGTGAGCAGTTCTTC	CASSLDFAGRGEQFF